This T cell receptor (beta chain) was identified in a study of blood T cell repertoires in COVID-19. CDR3 length equals 12 residues. Germline trimming cut 5 bases from V and 5 bases from J; bases unmatched to any gene: 1. Germline loops: CDR1 GTSNPN, CDR2 SVGIG (reference sequence). Only in-frame clones appear in the TCRdb table, and some are missing; sequencing was by immunoSEQ multiplex PCR. The sample lists under 300,000 clones; 88% were seen once. Sequenced material: peripheral blood. This receptor was obtained from a woman aged 40 to 55 who had recovered from COVID-19. V and J are TRBV30 and TRBJ2-1; the match to TRBD2 covers 9 bases. The DNA for the CDR3 is TGTGCCTGGGCGGGGGGGGACAATGAGCAGTTCTTC. Protein sequence: CAWAGGDNEQFF.